This TCR beta chain was retrieved from a study of blood T cell repertoires in COVID-19. About the study: COVID-19 samples collected from the United States, Italy and Spain covered acute and convalescent phases.

Per the authors' pipeline: Researchers report that nucleated cell counts were estimated from reference gene primer amplification. Clones were sequenced by immunoSEQ multiplex PCR, and TCRdb holds only the in-frame ones, with some missing. V and J calls and clone size are those listed in that table; D and trimming were worked out from the DNA. The sample records about 280,000 clones, 86% being singletons. V dropped 0 bases and J dropped 1; count of bases not matched to a gene: 7. Germline-derived CDR1 and CDR2 are LNHDA and SQIVND (reference sequence). The CDR3 length is 17 residues. Only a few counts were recorded for this clone.

The specimen sequenced was peripheral blood. The J gene is TRBJ2-5, the V gene TRBV19; 8 bases line up with TRBD2. The sequence was collected from a woman aged 25 to 39 with active or convalescent COVID-19. CDR3 protein: CASSIDSRGGTQETQYF. DNA for the CDR3: TGTGCCAGTAGTATAGATAGTCGCGGGGGGACCCAAGAGACCCAGTACTTC.